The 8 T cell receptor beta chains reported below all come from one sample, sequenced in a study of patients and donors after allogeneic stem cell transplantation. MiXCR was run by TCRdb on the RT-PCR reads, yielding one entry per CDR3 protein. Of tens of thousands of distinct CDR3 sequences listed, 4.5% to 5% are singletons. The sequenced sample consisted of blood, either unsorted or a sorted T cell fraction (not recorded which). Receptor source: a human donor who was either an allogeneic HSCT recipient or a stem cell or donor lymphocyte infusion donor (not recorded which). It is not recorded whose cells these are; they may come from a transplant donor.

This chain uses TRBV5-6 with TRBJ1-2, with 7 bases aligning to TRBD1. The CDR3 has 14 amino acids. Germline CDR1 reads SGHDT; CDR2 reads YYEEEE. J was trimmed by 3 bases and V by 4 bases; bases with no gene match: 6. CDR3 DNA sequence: TGTGCCAGCAGCACGTCCGGGACAGACTATGGCTACACCTTC. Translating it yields CASSTSGTDYGYTF.

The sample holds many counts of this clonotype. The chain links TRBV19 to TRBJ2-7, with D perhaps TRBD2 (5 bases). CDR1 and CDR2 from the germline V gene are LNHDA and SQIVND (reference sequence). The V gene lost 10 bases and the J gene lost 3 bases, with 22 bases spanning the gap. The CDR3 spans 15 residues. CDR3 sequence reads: CAISPRAKLLYEQYF. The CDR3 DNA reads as TGTGCCATCTCCCCGAGGGCGAAGCTCCTCTACGAGCAGTACTTC.

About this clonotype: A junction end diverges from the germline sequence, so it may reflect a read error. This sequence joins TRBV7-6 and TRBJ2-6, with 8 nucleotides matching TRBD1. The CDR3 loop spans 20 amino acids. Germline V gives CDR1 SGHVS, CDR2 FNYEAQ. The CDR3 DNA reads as TGTGCCAGCAGGGACACCCGACAGGGGCGAATAGGCTCTGTGGCCAACGTCCTGACTTTC. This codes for CASRDTRQGRIGSVANVLTF.

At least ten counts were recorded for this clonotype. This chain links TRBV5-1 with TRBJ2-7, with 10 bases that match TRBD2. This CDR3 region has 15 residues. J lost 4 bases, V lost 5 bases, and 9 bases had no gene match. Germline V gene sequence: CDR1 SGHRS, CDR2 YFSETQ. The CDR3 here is CASSYNSGGFYEQYF. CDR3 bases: TGCGCCAGCAGTTATAATAGCGGGGGGTTTTACGAGCAGTACTTC. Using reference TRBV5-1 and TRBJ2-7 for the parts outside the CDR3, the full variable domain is KAGVTQTPRYLIKTRGQQVTLSCSPISGHRSVSWYQQTPGQGLQFLFEYFSETQRNKGNFPGRFSGRQFSNSRSEMNVSTLELGDSALYLCASSYNSGGFYEQYFGPGTRLTVT.

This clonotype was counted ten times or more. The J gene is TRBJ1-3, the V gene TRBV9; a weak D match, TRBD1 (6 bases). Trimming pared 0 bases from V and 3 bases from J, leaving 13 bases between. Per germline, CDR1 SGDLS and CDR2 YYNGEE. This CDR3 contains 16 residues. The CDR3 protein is CASSVGTGGGGNTIYF. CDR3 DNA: TGTGCCAGCAGCGTAGGAACGGGGGGCGGTGGAAACACCATATATTTT. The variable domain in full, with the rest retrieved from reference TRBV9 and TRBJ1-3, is DSGVTQTPKHLITATGQRVTLRCSPRSGDLSVYWYQQSLDQGLQFLIQYYNGEERAKGNILERFSAQQFPDLHSELNLSSLELGDSALYFCASSVGTGGGGNTIYFGEGSWLTVV.

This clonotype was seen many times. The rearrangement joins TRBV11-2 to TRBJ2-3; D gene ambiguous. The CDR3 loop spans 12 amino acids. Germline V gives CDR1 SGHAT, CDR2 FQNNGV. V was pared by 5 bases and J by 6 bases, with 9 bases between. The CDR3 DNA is TGTGCCAGCAGCCCCCGTTTTGATACGCAGTATTTT. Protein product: CASSPRFDTQYF. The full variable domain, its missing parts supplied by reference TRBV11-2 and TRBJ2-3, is EAGVAQSPRYKIIEKRQSVAFWCNPISGHATLYWYQQILGQGPKLLIQFQNNGVVDDSQLPKDRFSAERLKGVDSTLKIQPAKLEDSAVYLCASSPRFDTQYFGPGTRLTVL.

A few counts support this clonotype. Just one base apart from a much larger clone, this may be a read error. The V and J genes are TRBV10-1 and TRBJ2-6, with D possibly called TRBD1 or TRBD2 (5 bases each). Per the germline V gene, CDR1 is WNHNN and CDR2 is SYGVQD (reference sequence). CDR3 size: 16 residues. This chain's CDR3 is CASLRGNFSGVNVLTF. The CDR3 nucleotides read TGCGCCAGCCTGAGGGGCAACTTCTCTGGGGTCAACGTCCTGACTTTC.

CDR3 residues: CSARSQGNDEAFF. DNA for the CDR3: TGCAGTGCTAGATCTCAGGGAAACGATGAAGCTTTCTTT. The chain joins TRBV20-1 to TRBJ1-1, with D perhaps TRBD1 (5 bases). Germline loops: CDR1 DFQATT, CDR2 SNEGSKA (reference sequence). Trimming removed 2 bases at V and 7 bases at J, with 14 bases between. The CDR3 is 13 residues long.